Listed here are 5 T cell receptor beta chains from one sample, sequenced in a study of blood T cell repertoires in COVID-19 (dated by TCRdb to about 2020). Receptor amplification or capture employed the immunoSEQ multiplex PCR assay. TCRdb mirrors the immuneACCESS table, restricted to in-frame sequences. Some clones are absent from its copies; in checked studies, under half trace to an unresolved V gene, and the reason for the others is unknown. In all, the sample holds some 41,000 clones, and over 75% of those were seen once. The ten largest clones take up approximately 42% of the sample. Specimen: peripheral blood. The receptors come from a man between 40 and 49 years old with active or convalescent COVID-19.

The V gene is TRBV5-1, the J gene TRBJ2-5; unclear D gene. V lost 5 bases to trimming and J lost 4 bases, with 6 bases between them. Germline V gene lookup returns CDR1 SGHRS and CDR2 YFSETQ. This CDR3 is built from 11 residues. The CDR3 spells CASREAETQYF. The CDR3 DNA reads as TGCGCCAGCAGAGAGGCAGAGACCCAGTACTTC.

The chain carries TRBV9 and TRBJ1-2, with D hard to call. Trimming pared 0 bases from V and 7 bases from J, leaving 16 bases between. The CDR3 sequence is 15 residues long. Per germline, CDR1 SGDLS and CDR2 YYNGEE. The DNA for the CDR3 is TGTGCCAGCAGCGTAGGACTCGTAGGCTCGGGTGGCTACACCTTC. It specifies CASSVGLVGSGGYTF. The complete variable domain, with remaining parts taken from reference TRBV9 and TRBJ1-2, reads DSGVTQTPKHLITATGQRVTLRCSPRSGDLSVYWYQQSLDQGLQFLIQYYNGEERAKGNILERFSAQQFPDLHSELNLSSLELGDSALYFCASSVGLVGSGGYTFGSGTRLTVV.

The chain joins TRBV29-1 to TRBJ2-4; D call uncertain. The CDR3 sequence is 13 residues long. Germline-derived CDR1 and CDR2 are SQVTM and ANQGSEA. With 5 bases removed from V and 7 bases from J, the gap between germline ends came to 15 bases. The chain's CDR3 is CSVSATARNIQYF. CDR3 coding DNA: TGCAGCGTTAGTGCGACCGCCAGGAACATTCAGTACTTC.

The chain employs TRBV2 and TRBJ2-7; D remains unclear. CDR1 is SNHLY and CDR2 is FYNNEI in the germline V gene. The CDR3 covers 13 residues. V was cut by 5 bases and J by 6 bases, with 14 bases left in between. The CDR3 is CASSTSFPGEQYF. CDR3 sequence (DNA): TGTGCCAGCAGTACATCCTTCCCTGGCGAGCAGTACTTC.

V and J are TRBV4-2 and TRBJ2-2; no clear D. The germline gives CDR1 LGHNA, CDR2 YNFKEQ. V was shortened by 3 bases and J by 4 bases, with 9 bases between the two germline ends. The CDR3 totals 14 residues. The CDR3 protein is CASSHGSSTGELFF. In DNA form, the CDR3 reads TGTGCCAGCAGCCACGGGTCGAGCACCGGGGAGCTGTTTTTT.